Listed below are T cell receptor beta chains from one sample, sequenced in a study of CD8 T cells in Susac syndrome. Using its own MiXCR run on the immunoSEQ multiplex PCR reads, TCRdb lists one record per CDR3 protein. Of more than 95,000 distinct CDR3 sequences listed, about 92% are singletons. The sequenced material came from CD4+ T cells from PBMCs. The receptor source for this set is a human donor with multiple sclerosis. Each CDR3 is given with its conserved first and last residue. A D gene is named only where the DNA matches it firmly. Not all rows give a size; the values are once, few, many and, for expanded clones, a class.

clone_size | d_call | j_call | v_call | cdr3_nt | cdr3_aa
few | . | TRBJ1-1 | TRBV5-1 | TGCGCCAGCAGCTTGAGGGGACCTTTTAACACTGAAGCTTTCTTT | CASSLRGPFNTEAFF
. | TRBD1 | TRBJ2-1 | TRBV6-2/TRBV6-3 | TGTGCCAGCGGTGGGACAGGGAATGAGCAGTTCTTC | CASGGTGNEQFF
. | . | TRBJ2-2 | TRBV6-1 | TGTGCCAGCAGTGAAAGGCGGGTTAACACCGGGGAGCTGTTTTTT | CASSERRVNTGELFF
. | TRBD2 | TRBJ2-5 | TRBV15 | TGTGCCACCAGCATCGCCCCAAAGGGACTAGCGGGCCAAGAGACCCAGTACTTC | CATSIAPKGLAGQETQYF
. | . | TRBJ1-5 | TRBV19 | TGTGCCGCCGCGGACCTCGATCAGCCCCAGCATTTT | CAAADLDQPQHF
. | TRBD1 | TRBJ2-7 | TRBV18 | TGTGCCAGCTCACTTCGGACAGGGACCTTCGACGAGCAGTACTTC | CASSLRTGTFDEQYF
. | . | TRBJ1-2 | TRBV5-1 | TGCGCCAGCAGCCGGGTCCCTGGGGACTATGGCTACACCTTC | CASSRVPGDYGYTF
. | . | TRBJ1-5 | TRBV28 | TGTGCCAGCAGTTTCGTTGACACCTCCAATCAGCCCCAGCATTTT | CASSFVDTSNQPQHF
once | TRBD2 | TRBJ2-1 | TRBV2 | TGTGCCAGCAGGGTCTGGGGGGGTGCCTACAATGAGCAGTTCTTC | CASRVWGGAYNEQFF
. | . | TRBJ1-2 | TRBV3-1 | TGTGCCAGCAGCCAAGGTACAGTCGACTATGGCTACACCTTC | CASSQGTVDYGYTF
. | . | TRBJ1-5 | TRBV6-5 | TGTGCCAGCAGTTCCTCTCTCAAGTTGGGTAGCAATCAGCCCCAGCATTTT | CASSSSLKLGSNQPQHF
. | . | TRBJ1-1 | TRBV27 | TGTGCCAGCAGTTTATCGAGGTTGACTGAAGCTTTCTTT | CASSLSRLTEAFF
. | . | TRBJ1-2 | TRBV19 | TGTGCCTGTGGGGCGGATAACTATGGCTACACCTTC | CACGADNYGYTF